This paragraph covers one TCR beta chain sequence. After extraction with the RNeasy kit, roughly 0.5 to 1 ug of the RNA was reverse transcribed using random hexamers. From the immunoSEQ multiplex PCR reads, TCRdb called clonotypes with MiXCR, one entry per CDR3 protein. This table has hundreds of thousands of distinct CDR3 sequences, about 95% appearing once. V was shortened by 1 base and J by 6 bases, with 6 bases between the two germline ends. Looked up from germline, CDR1 is SQVTM and CDR2 is ANQGSEA. There are 11 residues in the CDR3. This sample was included in a study of CD8 T cells in Susac syndrome.

The chain employs TRBV29-1 and TRBJ1-1, with D uncertain. The sequenced sample consisted of CD4+ T cells from PBMCs. This sequence originates from a human donor with multiple sclerosis. CDR3 coding DNA: TGCAGCGTTGAAGCGTTGTCTGAAGCTTTCTTT. Translating gives CSVEALSEAFF. Complete variable domain (other parts from reference TRBV29-1 and TRBJ1-1): SAVISQKPSRDICQRGTSLTIQCQVDSQVTMMFWYRQQPGQSLTLIATANQGSEATYESGFVIDKFPISRPNLTFSTLTVSNMSPEDSSIYLCSVEALSEAFFGQGTRLTVV.